This T cell receptor (beta chain) appears in the sequencing data of a study of blood T cell repertoires in COVID-19. Assay used: immunoSEQ multiplex PCR; TCRdb lists only in-frame clones, some missing. Counted here are some 140,000 clones, 70% to 80% occurring once; the ten biggest clones make up 10% to 11%. Germline V lookup: CDR1 SGDLS, CDR2 YYNGEE. V dropped 3 bases and J dropped 2; count of bases not matched to a gene: 7. This CDR3 has 15 amino acids. This TCR was sampled from a human donor in a cohort sampled during active COVID-19. This chain links TRBV9 with TRBJ2-5; 7 bases are shared with TRBD1. The specimen was peripheral blood. CDR3 DNA: TGTGCCAGCAGCGAGGGGACAGTTGAACAAGAGACCCAGTACTTC. This gives the protein CASSEGTVEQETQYF.